The subject of this entry is one T cell receptor (beta chain). Its specificity is not known. The sample comes from a study of human versus mouse CDR3 diversity and MHC coevolution. Study observations and caveats: iCHAO1 estimated the human TCR beta repertoire at about 1.6 million clonotypes. On average, humans showed more CDR3 deletions and insertions than mice.

The CDR3 totals 13 residues. V shed 3 bases and J shed 9 bases, with 12 bases lying between them. CDR1 is SNHLY, CDR2 FYNNEI, per germline. Clones were sequenced by immunoSEQ multiplex PCR, and TCRdb holds only the in-frame ones, with some missing. The sample gives about 83,000 clones, 92% of which show up once; around 0.15% is in the top ten. This receptor was obtained from a person aged 25 to 69 in good health. This sequence joins TRBV2 and TRBJ2-1; D perhaps matches TRBD2 (6 bases). Sequencing was done on a sample of naive CD4+ T cells from blood. The subset: CD45RO-negative CD62L-positive naive CD4 T cells. CDR3 protein: CASSEAGRGEQFF. As DNA, the CDR3 is TGTGCCAGCAGTGAGGCGGGGCGAGGTGAGCAGTTCTTC.